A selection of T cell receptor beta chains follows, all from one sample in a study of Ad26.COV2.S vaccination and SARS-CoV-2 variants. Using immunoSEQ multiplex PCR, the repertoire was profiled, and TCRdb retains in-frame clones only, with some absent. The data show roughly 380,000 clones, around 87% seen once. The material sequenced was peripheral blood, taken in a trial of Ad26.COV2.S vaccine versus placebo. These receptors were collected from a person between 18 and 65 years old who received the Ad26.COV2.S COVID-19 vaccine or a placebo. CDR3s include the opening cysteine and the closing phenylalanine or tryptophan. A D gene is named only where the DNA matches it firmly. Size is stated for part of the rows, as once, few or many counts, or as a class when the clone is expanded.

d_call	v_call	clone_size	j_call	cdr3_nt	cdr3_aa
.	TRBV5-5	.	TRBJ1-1	TGTGCCAGCGACGGAGGGACATTCGAAGCTTTCTTT	CASDGGTFEAFF
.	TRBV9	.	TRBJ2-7	TGTGCCAGCAGCCCCAGGGGAGGTGTTTGGGAGCAGTACTTC	CASSPRGGVWEQYF
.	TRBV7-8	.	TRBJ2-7	TGTGCCAGCAGCTTATCAAGTAGCTCCTACGAGCAGTACTTC	CASSLSSSSYEQYF
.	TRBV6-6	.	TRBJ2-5	TGTGCCAGCAAAGGTTTGGGGAACCTTCTTTTGGAGACCCAGTACTTC	CASKGLGNLLLETQYF
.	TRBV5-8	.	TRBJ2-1	TGTGCCAGCAGCTTGGGAGTTAATTCCTACAATGAGCAGTTCTTC	CASSLGVNSYNEQFF
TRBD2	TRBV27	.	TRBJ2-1	TGTGCCAGCAGTTTTTTGGTCAAGCGGGGGGGACATGAGCAGTTCTTC	CASSFLVKRGGHEQFF
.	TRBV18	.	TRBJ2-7	TGTGCCAGCTCTCCCCCGACAGACTCCTACGAGCAGTACTTC	CASSPPTDSYEQYF
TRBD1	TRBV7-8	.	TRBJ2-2	TGTGCCAGCAGCTTGCCGACAGGGGCGAACACCGGGGAGCTGTTTTTT	CASSLPTGANTGELFF
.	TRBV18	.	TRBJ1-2	TGTGCCAGCTCACCCAGGGGCGATTACTATGGCTACACCTTC	CASSPRGDYYGYTF
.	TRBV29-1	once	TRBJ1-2	TGCAGCGTTGAAGCAGGGACCCAAGGCCCCAATGGCTACACCTTC	CSVEAGTQGPNGYTF
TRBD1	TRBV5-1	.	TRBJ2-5	TGCGCCAGCAGCTTTCAGGGGGATAGATGGGAGACCCAGTACTTC	CASSFQGDRWETQYF
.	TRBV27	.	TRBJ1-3	TGTGCCAGCAGTTACAATGGCCATATCTCTGGAAACACCATATATTTT	CASSYNGHISGNTIYF
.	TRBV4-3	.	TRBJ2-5	TGCGCCAGCAGCCAAGAAAGATACCAAGAGACCCAGTACTTC	CASSQERYQETQYF
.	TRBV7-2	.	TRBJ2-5	TGTGCCAGCAGCTTAGTTTGGGACGTAAAAGAGACCCAGTACTTC	CASSLVWDVKETQYF
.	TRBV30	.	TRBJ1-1	TGTGCCTGGAGCCCAAGGCAGGGCACTGAAGCTTTCTTT	CAWSPRQGTEAFF
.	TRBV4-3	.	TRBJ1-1	TGCGCCAGCAGCCGTGTCAACGAAAACGCTGAAGCTTTCTTT	CASSRVNENAEAFF
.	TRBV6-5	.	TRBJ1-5	TGTGCCAGCAGTTACTCGGCAGGGCTGGGGCAGCCCCAGCATTTT	CASSYSAGLGQPQHF
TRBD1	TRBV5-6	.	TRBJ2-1	TGTGCCAGCAGCTTGGACAGGGGGATAGGAATTTACAATGAGCAGTTCTTC	CASSLDRGIGIYNEQFF
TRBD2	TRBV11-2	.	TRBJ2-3	TGTGCCAGCAGCTTAGGCGGGATGGGACTAGCGGGGGCGGCAGATACGCAGTATTTT	CASSLGGMGLAGAADTQYF
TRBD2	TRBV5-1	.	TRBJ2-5	TGCGCCAGCAGCTTGGGCTCGGCGGGGGATGGGGAGACCCAGTACTTC	CASSLGSAGDGETQYF